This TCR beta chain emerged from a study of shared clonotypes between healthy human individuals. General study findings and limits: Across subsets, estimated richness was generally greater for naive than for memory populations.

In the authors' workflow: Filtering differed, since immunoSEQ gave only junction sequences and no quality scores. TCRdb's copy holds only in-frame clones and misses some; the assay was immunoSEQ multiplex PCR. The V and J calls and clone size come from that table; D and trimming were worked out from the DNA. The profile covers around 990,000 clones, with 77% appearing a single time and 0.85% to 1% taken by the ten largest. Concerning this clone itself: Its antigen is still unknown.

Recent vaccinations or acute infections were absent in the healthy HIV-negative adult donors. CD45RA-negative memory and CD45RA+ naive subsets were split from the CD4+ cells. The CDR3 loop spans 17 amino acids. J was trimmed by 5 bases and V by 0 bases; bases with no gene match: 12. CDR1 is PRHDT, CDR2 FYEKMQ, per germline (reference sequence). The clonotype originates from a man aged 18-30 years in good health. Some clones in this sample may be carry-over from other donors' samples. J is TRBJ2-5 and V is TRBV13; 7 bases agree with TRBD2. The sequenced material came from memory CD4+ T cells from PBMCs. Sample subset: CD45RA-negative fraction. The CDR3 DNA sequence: TGTGCCAGCAGCTTAGGCCTACGGAGCGGGAAGGGGGAGACCCAGTACTTC. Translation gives CASSLGLRSGKGETQYF. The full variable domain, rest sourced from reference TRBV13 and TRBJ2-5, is AAGVIQSPRHLIKEKRETATLKCYPIPRHDTVYWYQQGPGQDPQFLISFYEKMQSDKGSIPDRFSAQQFSDYHSELNMSSLELGDSALYFCASSLGLRSGKGETQYFGPGTRLLVL.